This T cell receptor (beta chain) was observed in a study of vaccination and CD4 T cells after COVID-19. Study context: Median time from COVID diagnosis to post-COVID sampling was about 100 days (35 to 161).

Whole-study results and caveats: Analysis of convalescent patients found that 304 of 307 vaccine-specific clones were spike mono-reactive.

As to treatment: approximately 10-day PBMC culture with coronavirus spike peptide pools or control peptides (ViraFEST assay). V dropped 1 base and J dropped 4; count of bases not matched to a gene: 12. The germline V gene encodes CDR1 LNHDA and CDR2 SQIVND (reference sequence). The CDR3 spans 17 residues. CD4+ T cells that had been cultured provided DNA sequenced with the Oncomine TCR Beta short-read assay. TCRdb processed the PCR reads anew with MiXCR; each CDR3 protein has one entry. The data show 17,000 or so distinct CDR3 sequences, roughly 60% seen once. In regard to this clonotype: The target antigen is unknown.

The chain recombines TRBV19 with TRBJ1-1, with TRBD1 identical over 7 bases. The sequenced sample was CD4+ T cells from blood, cultured in vitro, obtained after SARS-CoV-2 vaccination. This TCR derives from a human donor who had recovered from COVID-19. The CDR3 sequence is CASSIVRLRQGGTEAFF. The CDR3 bases are TGTGCCAGTAGTATAGTACGCCTGCGGCAGGGGGGCACTGAAGCTTTCTTT. Full variable domain (missing parts from reference TRBV19 and TRBJ1-1): DGGITQSPKYLFRKEGQNVTLSCEQNLNHDAMYWYRQDPGQGLRLIYYSQIVNDFQKGDIAEGYSVSREKKESFPLTVTSAQKNPTAFYLCASSIVRLRQGGTEAFFGQGTRLTVV.